This T cell receptor (beta chain) was recovered during a study of cytomegalovirus exposure and HLA in healthy donors. Whole-study findings and limits: Productive rates of about 87% or about 30% were seen for most TCR beta V segments in an earlier analysis.

CDR3 length: 19 amino acids. CDR1 SGHRS and CDR2 YFSETQ come from the germline V gene. Between the trimmed V and J ends, which lost 0 bases and 4 bases, there was a span of 23 bases. Both 60 Vbeta primers and 13 Jbeta primers went into the PCR. The repertoire was sequenced with immunoSEQ multiplex PCR; TCRdb's copy has only in-frame clones and lacks some. Among roughly 130,000 clones listed, less than 85% were seen once. Note on this clone: The antigen remains undetermined.

The donors gave bone marrow, and they were healthy. The receptor was isolated from a male donor in good health and CMV-seronegative. This rearrangement joins TRBV5-1 to TRBJ2-1, with a weak D call TRBD1 (6 bases). The specimen sequenced was PBMCs. The CDR3 bases are TGCGCCAGCAGCTTGGGGGCAGGGGCGGTGGGGACCCTGTACAATGAGCAGTTCTTC. Translating gives CASSLGAGAVGTLYNEQFF.